The rows below give T cell receptor beta chains drawn from one sample of a study of T-cell reconstitution after alpha-beta-depleted transplantation in children. TCRdb re-called the PCR reads with MiXCR, one entry per CDR3 protein. The table includes roughly 100,000 distinct CDR3 sequences, under 7% detected once. Sequencing used PBMCs, mostly from graft donor cells, obtained 60 days after TCRalphabeta/CD19-depleted stem cell transplant. The receptors stem from a female patient aged 2 to 10 who had a stem cell transplant for Fanconi anemia, so the T cells may come from the graft donor. The CDR3 runs from the conserved cysteine through the conserved F or W. Each record gives: J gene, D gene, V gene, clone size, CDR3 DNA, CDR3 protein. The D gene is left open where the match is weak. Rows give clone size only sometimes, using once, few, many, or a class for an expanded clone.

>TRBJ2-7|TRBD2|TRBV7-2|many
TGTGCCAGCAGCATGCGACTAGCGGGGGCCTACGAGCAGTACTTC
CASSMRLAGAYEQYF
>TRBJ2-3|-|TRBV20-1|medium-sized
TGCAGTGCTACTAATCCGGGACACGGACACACAGATACGCAGTATTTT
CSATNPGHGHTDTQYF
>TRBJ2-3|-|TRBV20-1|many
TGCAGTGCTAGAGACGCGACAACTAGCACAGATACGCAGTATTTT
CSARDATTSTDTQYF
>TRBJ2-1|-|TRBV11-3|few
TGTGCCAGCAGCTTAGGGGGGTTTAACTCCTACAATGAGCAGTTCTTC
CASSLGGFNSYNEQFF
>TRBJ2-3|TRBD2|TRBV6-5|many
TGTGCCAGCAGTTTTCTCCCGTCGGCGGGAGGGACAGATACGCAGTATTTT
CASSFLPSAGGTDTQYF
>TRBJ2-7|-|TRBV25-1|many
TGTGCCAGCACCCGGGACGGCTACGAGCAGTACTTC
CASTRDGYEQYF
>TRBJ2-3|TRBD2|TRBV11-2|few
TGTGCCAGCAGCCTCGGGGGGACTACTACGCAGTATTTT
CASSLGGTTTQYF
>TRBJ2-7|-|TRBV11-1|many
TGTGCCAGCAGATCAAAACGGGGGGCCGATAGTCAATTCCCCTACGAGCAGTACTTC
CASRSKRGADSQFPYEQYF
>TRBJ2-1|TRBD1|TRBV12-3/TRBV12-4|many
TGTGCCAGCAGCCCCCGGGACAGAGCCTACAATGAGCAGTTCTTC
CASSPRDRAYNEQFF
>TRBJ1-2|TRBD1|TRBV28|few
TGTGCCAGCAGTGAGACAGGGGGCCACACCTTC
CASSETGGHTF
>TRBJ2-7|-|TRBV6-5|-
TGTGCCAGCAGTTACACCCCGTGGGGGGAGCAGTACTTC
CASSYTPWGEQYF
>TRBJ2-5|-|TRBV2|few
TGTGCCAGCAGTGATTTTTGGGGGCTGGAGACCCAGTACTTC
CASSDFWGLETQYF
>TRBJ2-7|TRBD2|TRBV7-2|many
TGTGCCAGCAGCAAGACTAGCGGGGCCTACGAGCAGTACTTC
CASSKTSGAYEQYF
>TRBJ2-1|-|TRBV27|many
TGTGCCAGCAGTTTTGTATTGGGGTACAATGAGCAGTTCTTC
CASSFVLGYNEQFF
>TRBJ2-7|TRBD2|TRBV7-2|-
TGTGCCAGCAGCTTAGTGGGGACTAGCGGGGGCTACGAGCAGTACTTC
CASSLVGTSGGYEQYF
>TRBJ2-6|TRBD1|TRBV29-1|many
TGCAGCGTTGAGTCAGGGGGCAGTGGGGCCAACGTCCTGACTTTC
CSVESGGSGANVLTF
>TRBJ2-2|-|TRBV7-9|many
TGTGCCAGCAGACAAATCCAGACTACGAACACCGGGGAGCTGTTTTTT
CASRQIQTTNTGELFF
>TRBJ2-2|TRBD2|TRBV27|many
TGTGCCAGCAGTCACGGACTAGCACGGACCGGGGAGCTGTTTTTT
CASSHGLARTGELFF
>TRBJ2-7|-|TRBV21-1|many
TGTGCCAGCAGCAAAGCGCTGGGGGGCAACGAGCAGTACTTC
CASSKALGGNEQYF
>TRBJ1-1|-|TRBV5-1|few
TGCGCCAGCAGCTCCGCACCCGAACAGAATGCTTTCTTT
CASSSAPEQNAFF
>TRBJ2-5|-|TRBV7-9|many
TGTGCCAGCAGCTTAACTCGAGAGACCCAGTACTTC
CASSLTRETQYF
>TRBJ2-5|TRBD2|TRBV5-1|many
TGCGCCAGCAGCCCCTTCGCGGGAGGTGGAGAGACCCAGTACTTC
CASSPFAGGGETQYF
>TRBJ2-1|-|TRBV29-1|few
TGCAGCGTGGGGGCGGGAAGAGGGCAGTTCTTC
CSVGAGRGQFF
>TRBJ1-2|-|TRBV2|many
TGTGCCAGCAAGAGAACAGACTACACCTTC
CASKRTDYTF